These 8 T cell receptor beta chains came from one sample sequenced in a study of shared clonotypes between healthy human individuals. Sequencing was performed with immunoSEQ multiplex PCR; in TCRdb, only in-frame clones are kept and a portion is missing. The sample lists 450,000 to 500,000 clones; 78% were seen once. The source material was PBMCs. These receptors were taken from a woman in her thirties or forties in good health. Some clones in this sample may be carry-over from other donors' samples.

This chain links TRBV29-1 with TRBJ1-4; D is possibly TRBD1 (5 bases). V dropped 7 bases and J dropped 8 bases, with 17 bases sitting between them. The germline V gene encodes CDR1 SQVTM and CDR2 ANQGSEA. The CDR3 loop spans 13 amino acids. CDR3 in amino acids: CSGAGGTGEKLFF. The CDR3, as DNA: TGCAGCGGGGCTGGGGGGACGGGAGAAAAACTGTTTTTT.

The chain recombines TRBV29-1 with TRBJ1-4, with TRBD1 identical over 8 bases. The CDR3 sequence is 12 residues long. Germline V gene data show CDR1 as SQVTM and CDR2 as ANQGSEA. V lost 6 bases to trimming and J lost 7 bases; unmatched junction nucleotides: 4. CDR3 region: CSVRQGREKLFF. Written as DNA, the CDR3 is TGCAGCGTCCGACAGGGGCGTGAAAAACTGTTTTTT.

The V gene is TRBV5-5, the J gene TRBJ2-3; possible D gene TRBD1, 6 bases. This CDR3 has 16 amino acids. Trimming removed 6 bases from V and 4 bases from J, with 21 bases in between. In germline, CDR1 is SGHKS, CDR2 YYEKEE (reference sequence). The CDR3 DNA sequence: TGTGCCAGCACTCTATGGGGTCAGGGGTTCGCAGATACGCAGTATTTT. It codes for CASTLWGQGFADTQYF.

In this sample, this clone turned up a few times. The V and J genes are TRBV5-1 and TRBJ2-1, with 7 bases lining up with TRBD2. This CDR3 has 15 residues. CDR1 and CDR2 from the germline V gene are SGHRS and YFSETQ. V lost 6 bases and J lost 8; bases outside the gene matches: 14. The CDR3 region is CASTPSGLSWDEQFF. The CDR3 DNA sequence: TGCGCCAGCACTCCTAGCGGCTTAAGTTGGGATGAGCAGTTCTTC.

The chain recombines TRBV5-6 with TRBJ2-7; perhaps TRBD1 as D (5 bases). V gave up 8 bases and J gave up 4 bases, with 19 bases separating them. This CDR3 is built from 14 residues. The V gene's germline CDR1 is SGHDT and CDR2 YYEEEE. The CDR3 DNA sequence: TGTGCCAGACCGACCCCGACAGCCGGTTACGAGCAGTACTTC. Translated, it gives CARPTPTAGYEQYF. Variable domain in full (rest from reference TRBV5-6 and TRBJ2-7): DAGVTQSPTHLIKTRGQQVTLRCSPKSGHDTVSWYQQALGQGPQFIFQYYEEEERQRGNFPDRFSGHQFPNYSSELNVNALLLGDSALYLCARPTPTAGYEQYFGPGTRLTVT.

The chain couples TRBV7-3 to TRBJ2-2; D gene uncertain. The CDR3 covers 14 residues. CDR1 is SGHTA and CDR2 is FQGTGA in the germline V gene. Trimming removed 0 bases from V and 3 bases from J, with 5 bases in between. CDR3 in amino acids: CASSLTWDTGELFF. Here the CDR3 DNA reads TGTGCCAGCAGCTTAACGTGGGACACCGGGGAGCTGTTTTTT.

This clone was observed a single time. The J gene is TRBJ2-2, the V gene TRBV28; the D gene is possibly TRBD2 (5 bases). Trimming stripped 5 bases from V and 5 bases from J, with 9 bases between. The CDR3 extends over 13 amino acids. Germline lookup yields CDR1 MDHEN and CDR2 SYDVKM. For the CDR3, the DNA is TGTGCCAGCAGTGACCGCGGGACCGGGGAGCTGTTTTTT. Protein: CASSDRGTGELFF.

The chain uses TRBV18 and TRBJ1-4, with TRBD1 matching 7 bases. The germline CDR1 and CDR2 sequences are KGHSH and LQKENI. The ends lost 3 bases at V and 8 bases at J; junction bases unmatched: 6. The CDR3 covers 14 residues. CDR3 in amino acids: CASSPQGEREKLFF. CDR3 DNA sequence: TGTGCCAGCTCACCTCAGGGGGAGAGGGAAAAACTGTTTTTT. Complete variable domain (other parts from reference TRBV18 and TRBJ1-4): NAGVMQNPRHLVRRRGQEARLRCSPMKGHSHVYWYRQLPEEGLKFMVYLQKENIIDESGMPKERFSAEFPKEGPSILRIQQVVRGDSAAYFCASSPQGEREKLFFGSGTQLSVL.